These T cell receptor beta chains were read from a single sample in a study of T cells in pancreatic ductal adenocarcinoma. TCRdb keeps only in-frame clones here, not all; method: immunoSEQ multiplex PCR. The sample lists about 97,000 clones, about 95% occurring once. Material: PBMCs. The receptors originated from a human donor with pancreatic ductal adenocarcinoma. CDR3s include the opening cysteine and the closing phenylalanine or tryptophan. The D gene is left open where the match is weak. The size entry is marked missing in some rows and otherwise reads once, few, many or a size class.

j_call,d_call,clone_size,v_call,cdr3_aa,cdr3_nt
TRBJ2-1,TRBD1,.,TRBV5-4,CASSWTGGREQFF,TGTGCCAGCAGCTGGACAGGGGGCAGGGAGCAGTTCTTC
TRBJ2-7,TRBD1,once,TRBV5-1,CASSGQGFNEQYF,TGCGCCAGCAGCGGACAGGGTTTCAACGAGCAGTACTTC
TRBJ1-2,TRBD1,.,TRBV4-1,CASSQATGYGYTF,TGCGCCAGCAGCCAAGCGACAGGGTATGGCTACACCTTC
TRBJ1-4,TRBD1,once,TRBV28,CASSFWDRGLFF,TGTGCCAGCAGTTTTTGGGACAGGGGACTGTTTTTT
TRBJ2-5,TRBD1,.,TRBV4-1,CASSAPGQQETQYF,TGCGCCAGCAGCGCTCCGGGACAGCAAGAGACCCAGTACTTC
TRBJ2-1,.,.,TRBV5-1,CASQMGAGEYNEQFF,TGCGCCAGCCAGATGGGGGCAGGGGAGTACAATGAGCAGTTCTTC
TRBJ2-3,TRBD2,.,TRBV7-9,CASSPGTTLISDTQYF,TGTGCCAGCAGCCCCGGGACTACTTTAATCTCAGATACGCAGTATTTT
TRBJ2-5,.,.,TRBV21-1,CASSKGVNGGSRETQYF,TGTGCCAGCAGCAAAGGGGTTAACGGCGGGAGTAGGGAGACCCAGTACTTC
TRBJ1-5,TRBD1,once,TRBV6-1,CASSGTGFDQPQHF,TGTGCCAGCAGTGGGACAGGGTTCGATCAGCCCCAGCATTTT
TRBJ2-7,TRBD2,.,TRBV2,CASKETSPNYEQYF,TGTGCCAGCAAGGAGACTAGCCCTAACTACGAGCAGTACTTC
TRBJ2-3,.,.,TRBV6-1,CASGESDTQYF,TGTGCCAGCGGGGAGTCCGATACGCAGTATTTT
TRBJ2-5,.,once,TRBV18,CASSPRETGAQETQYF,TGTGCCAGCTCACCAAGGGAGACAGGCGCACAAGAGACCCAGTACTTC
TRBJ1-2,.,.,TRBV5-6,CASSLGQKVYGYTF,TGTGCCAGCAGCTTGGGCCAGAAAGTCTATGGCTACACCTTC
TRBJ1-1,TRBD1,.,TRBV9,CASSATGGPNTEAFF,TGTGCCAGCAGCGCGACAGGGGGCCCGAACACTGAAGCTTTCTTT
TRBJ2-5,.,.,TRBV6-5,CASRYLRGPDQETQYF,TGTGCCAGCAGATACCTTAGGGGCCCCGATCAAGAGACCCAGTACTTC
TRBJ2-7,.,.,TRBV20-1,CSAKTGYEQYF,TGCAGTGCTAAGACAGGCTACGAGCAGTACTTC
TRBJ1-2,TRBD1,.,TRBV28,CASSLPRQGRGYTF,TGTGCCAGCAGCTTACCCCGACAGGGGCGAGGCTACACCTTC
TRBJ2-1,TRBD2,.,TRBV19,CASSTSGRRGEQFF,TGTGCCAGTAGCACTAGCGGGAGGAGGGGTGAGCAGTTCTTC
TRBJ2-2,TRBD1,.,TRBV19,CASSRTGGTGELFF,TGTGCCAGTAGTAGGACAGGTGGCACCGGGGAGCTGTTTTTT
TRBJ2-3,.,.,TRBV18,CASSPGGTSTDTQYF,TGTGCCAGCTCACCTGGCGGCACTAGCACAGATACGCAGTATTTT
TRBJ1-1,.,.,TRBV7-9,CASSLVPGREGAEAFF,TGTGCCAGCAGCTTAGTCCCCGGCCGAGAGGGGGCTGAAGCTTTCTTT
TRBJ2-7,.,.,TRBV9,CASSVGGTTYEQYF,TGTGCCAGCAGCGTTGGCGGTACCACCTACGAGCAGTACTTC
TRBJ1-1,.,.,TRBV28,CASSSAGRNTEAFF,TGTGCCAGCAGTTCGGCAGGGCGGAACACTGAAGCTTTCTTT
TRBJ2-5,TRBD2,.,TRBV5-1,CASSIAGEETQYF,TGCGCCAGCAGCATAGCGGGAGAAGAGACCCAGTACTTC
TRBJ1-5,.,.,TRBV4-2,CASSQEAGNQPQHF,TGTGCCAGCAGCCAAGAGGCCGGCAATCAGCCCCAGCATTTT
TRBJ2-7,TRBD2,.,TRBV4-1,CARETSGSYEQYF,TGCGCCAGAGAGACTAGCGGGAGCTACGAGCAGTACTTC
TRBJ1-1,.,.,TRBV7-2,CASSYTGTINTEAFF,TGTGCCAGCAGCTACACCGGGACAATCAATACTGAAGCTTTCTTT
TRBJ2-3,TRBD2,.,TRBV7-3,CASSSLADTDTQYF,TGTGCCAGCAGCTCACTAGCGGACACAGATACGCAGTATTTT
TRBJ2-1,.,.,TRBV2,CASSGSGSSYNEQFF,TGTGCCAGCAGTGGGTCCGGGAGCTCCTACAATGAGCAGTTCTTC
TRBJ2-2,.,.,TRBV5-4,CASSLGAVTFTGELFF,TGTGCCAGCAGCTTGGGTGCGGTAACCTTCACCGGGGAGCTGTTTTTT
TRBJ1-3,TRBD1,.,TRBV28,CASSLPGQGVNTIYF,TGTGCCAGCAGTCTGCCGGGACAGGGAGTAAACACCATATATTTT
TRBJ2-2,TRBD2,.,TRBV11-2,CASSIPPGLAAGELFF,TGTGCCAGCAGCATCCCCCCGGGACTAGCGGCCGGGGAGCTGTTTTTT
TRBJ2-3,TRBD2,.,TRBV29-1,CSAPSGRTDTQYF,TGCAGCGCTCCTAGCGGGAGAACAGATACGCAGTATTTT
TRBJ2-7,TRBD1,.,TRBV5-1,CASSLDADRSYEQYF,TGCGCCAGCAGCCTAGACGCGGACAGGTCCTACGAGCAGTACTTC
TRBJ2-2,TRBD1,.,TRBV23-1,CASSLYRDRGTNTGELFF,TGCGCCAGCAGTCTATACCGGGACAGGGGCACGAACACCGGGGAGCTGTTTTTT
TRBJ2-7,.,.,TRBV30,CAWNGAYEQYF,TGTGCCTGGAACGGAGCCTACGAGCAGTACTTC
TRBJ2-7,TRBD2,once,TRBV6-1,CASRGSGRSYEQYF,TGTGCCAGCAGGGGTAGCGGGAGGTCCTACGAGCAGTACTTC
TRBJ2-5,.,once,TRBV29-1,CSVAGGIRVTQYF,TGCAGCGTTGCCGGCGGGATAAGGGTGACCCAGTACTTC
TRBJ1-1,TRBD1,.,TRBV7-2,CASSRTGSVEAFF,TGTGCCAGCAGCCGGACAGGGTCCGTTGAAGCTTTCTTT
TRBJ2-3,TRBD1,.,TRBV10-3,CAISGTGRTDTQYF,TGTGCCATCAGCGGGACAGGGCGCACAGATACGCAGTATTTT
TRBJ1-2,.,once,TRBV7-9,CASSLGTVNYGYTF,TGTGCCAGCAGCTTAGGGACAGTTAACTATGGCTACACCTTC
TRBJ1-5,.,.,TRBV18,CASSPFPEGSGGPQHF,TGTGCCAGCTCACCATTTCCGGAAGGATCCGGGGGACCCCAGCATTTT
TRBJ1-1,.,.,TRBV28,CASSLGGQYEAFF,TGTGCCAGCAGTTTAGGTGGTCAGTATGAAGCTTTCTTT
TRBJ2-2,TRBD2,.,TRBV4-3,CASSQQTSGEPAGELFF,TGCGCCAGCAGCCAACAGACTAGCGGGGAGCCGGCAGGGGAGCTGTTTTTT
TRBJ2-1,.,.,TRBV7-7,CASSRLHGENMFF,TGTGCCAGCAGCCGACTACACGGGGAAAATATGTTCTTC
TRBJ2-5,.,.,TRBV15,CATSRVREAWETQYF,TGTGCCACCAGCAGAGTGAGGGAAGCTTGGGAGACCCAGTACTTC
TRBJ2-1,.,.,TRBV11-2,CASSPSQGYNEQFF,TGTGCCAGCAGCCCTTCACAGGGTTACAATGAGCAGTTCTTC
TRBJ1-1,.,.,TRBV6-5,CASSPQEGANTEAFF,TGTGCCAGCAGTCCCCAGGAGGGCGCGAACACTGAAGCTTTCTTT
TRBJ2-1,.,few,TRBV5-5,CASRFRSGSYNEQFF,TGTGCCAGCAGATTTCGTAGCGGTTCCTACAATGAGCAGTTCTTC
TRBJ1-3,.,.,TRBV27,CASSPWTGGNTIYF,TGTGCCAGCAGTCCTTGGACGGGAGGAAACACCATATATTTT